A selection of T cell receptor beta chains follows, all from one sample in a study of T cell responses to AZD1222 COVID-19 vaccine. Measured with immunoSEQ multiplex PCR; TCRdb has only the in-frame clones, and not every one. The sample lists tens of thousands of clones; 87% were seen once. The sequencing used peripheral blood, collected 28 days after the second AZD1222 dose. These receptors all stem from an adult who received the AZD1222 COVID-19 vaccine. Both conserved end residues are part of each CDR3. The order of the fields is D gene, V gene, CDR3 length, clone size, J gene, CDR3 DNA, CDR3 protein. The D gene is left open where the match is weak. Part of the rows lack a size; the others show once, few, many or a class for expanded clones.

.,TRBV7-2,14,.,TRBJ1-2,TGTGCCAGCAGCCCGTCGGCGCAGAACTATGGCTACACCTTC,CASSPSAQNYGYTF
TRBD1,TRBV7-2,16,.,TRBJ2-2,TGTGCCAGCAGCTTAGGGACAGGGACGTTTGCCGGGGAGCTGTTTTTT,CASSLGTGTFAGELFF
.,TRBV4-3,15,.,TRBJ2-7,TGCGCCAGCAGCCAAGAGGAGGGACTTCGCTACGAGCAGTACTTC,CASSQEEGLRYEQYF
.,TRBV7-3,15,.,TRBJ2-1,TGTGCCAGCAGCTTATACAGGGACTCCTACAATGAGCAGTTCTTC,CASSLYRDSYNEQFF
.,TRBV7-8,17,.,TRBJ1-3,TGTGCCAGCAGCGGAGGGGGGCGGCGACCATCTGGAAACACCATATATTTT,CASSGGGRRPSGNTIYF
.,TRBV10-3,13,.,TRBJ1-1,TGTGCCATCTCCCGGGAACCCTACACTGAAGCTTTCTTT,CAISREPYTEAFF
TRBD2,TRBV4-1,15,.,TRBJ2-7,TGCGCCAGCAGCCAAGATCGGGGGGGCCCCTACGAGCAGTACTTC,CASSQDRGGPYEQYF
TRBD2,TRBV7-3,16,.,TRBJ2-1,TGTGCCAGCAGCTCCCCGATAGCGGGGGGGCTGGGTGAGCAGTTCTTC,CASSSPIAGGLGEQFF
.,TRBV3-1/TRBV3-2,16,few,TRBJ1-4,TGTGCCAGCAGCCAGTTTCCCCTCGGGGAAAATGAAAAACTGTTTTTT,CASSQFPLGENEKLFF
TRBD1,TRBV6-1,13,few,TRBJ1-1,TGTGCCAGCAGGGGGACAGGGGACACTGAAGCTTTCTTT,CASRGTGDTEAFF
TRBD1,TRBV7-8,13,.,TRBJ2-7,TGTGCCAGCAGCCGGGGACAGTTCCACGAGCAGTACTTC,CASSRGQFHEQYF
.,TRBV4-2,13,.,TRBJ2-7,TGTGCCAGCAGCCAAGGGTTCTCCTACGAGCAGTACTTC,CASSQGFSYEQYF
TRBD2,TRBV4-2,16,.,TRBJ2-3,TGTGCCAGCAGCCAAGTGTCTAGCGGGGCCACAGATACGCAGTATTTT,CASSQVSSGATDTQYF
.,TRBV29-1,13,.,TRBJ1-5,TGCAGCGTTGAAGCGGGCAGCAATCAGCCCCAGCATTTT,CSVEAGSNQPQHF